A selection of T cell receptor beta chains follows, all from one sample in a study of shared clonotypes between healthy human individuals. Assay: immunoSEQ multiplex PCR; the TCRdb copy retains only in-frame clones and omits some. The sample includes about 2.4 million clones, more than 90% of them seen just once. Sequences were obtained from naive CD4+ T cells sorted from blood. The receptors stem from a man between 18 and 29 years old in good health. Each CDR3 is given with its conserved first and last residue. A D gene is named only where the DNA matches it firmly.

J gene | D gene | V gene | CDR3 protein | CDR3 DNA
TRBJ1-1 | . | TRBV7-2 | CASSQTGWGTEAFF | TGTGCCAGCAGCCAAACAGGGTGGGGCACTGAAGCTTTCTTT
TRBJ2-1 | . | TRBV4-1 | CASSFLAGQNNEQFF | TGCGCCAGCAGCTTTTTAGCGGGACAGAACAATGAGCAGTTCTTC
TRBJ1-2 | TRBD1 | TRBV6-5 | CASSSRGLGYTF | TGTGCCAGCAGCTCCAGGGGGCTTGGCTACACCTTC
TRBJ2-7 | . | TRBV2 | CASQVEQGPNYEQYF | TGTGCCAGCCAAGTTGAACAGGGTCCCAACTACGAGCAGTACTTC
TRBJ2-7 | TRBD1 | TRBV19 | CASSSDRGYEQYF | TGTGCCAGTAGTTCGGACAGGGGTTACGAGCAGTACTTC
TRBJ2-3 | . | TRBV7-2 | CASRADTDTQYF | TGTGCCAGCAGGGCAGACACAGATACGCAGTATTTT
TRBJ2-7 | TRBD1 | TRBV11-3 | CATRDTGANYEQYF | TGTGCCACCAGAGATACAGGGGCAAACTACGAGCAGTACTTC
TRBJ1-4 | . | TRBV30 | CAWTYGSKLFF | TGTGCCTGGACGTACGGGAGCAAACTGTTTTTT
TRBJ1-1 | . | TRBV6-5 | CASSYSSRGNTEAFF | TGTGCCAGCAGTTACTCCTCGAGAGGGAACACTGAAGCTTTCTTT
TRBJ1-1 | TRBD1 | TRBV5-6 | CASSSGQGWDTEAFF | TGTGCCAGCAGCTCGGGACAGGGGTGGGACACTGAAGCTTTCTTT